This T cell receptor beta chain was sequenced during a study of OX40 agonist ivuxolimab in advanced cancers. About the full investigation: Ivuxolimab was a fully human IgG2 agonistic monoclonal antibody targeting the costimulatory receptor OX40 (CD134). Intravenous ivuxolimab was administered to patients every 2 weeks at six dose levels: 0.01, 0.1, 0.3, 1.5, 3 and 10 mg/kg. Among the approximately 50 dose-escalation patients, some 20 had hepatocellular carcinoma, around 15 melanoma, 9 renal cell carcinoma and 9 head and neck cancer. In the dose-escalation cohort, nearly 85% of patients were male, and the mean age was roughly 60 years with a range of about 20 to 80. Patients were allowed to have had prior anti-PD-1, anti-PD-L1 or anti-CTLA-4 therapy, and around two fifths of the dose-escalation patients had been treated with checkpoint inhibitors. Three dose-escalation patients achieved partial responses, one with hepatocellular carcinoma and two with cutaneous melanoma. The purpose of peripheral TCRbeta sequencing was to test whether ivuxolimab changed TCR sequence diversity and led to clonal T-cell expansion. The paper describes the monotherapy dose-escalation part (N of about 54 patients) of the phase I trial of ivuxolimab.

To sequence the TCRbeta CDR3 region, genomic DNA was isolated from the sorted cells. TCRbeta CDR3 regions were sequenced using the immunoSEQ Assay. The table comes from immuneACCESS by way of TCRdb, which keeps in-frame sequences with V and J called. Part of the clones is missing from these tables; in studies checked, under half for an unresolved V gene and the rest for unknown reasons. The sample table lists tens of thousands of clones, roughly 89% of them with a count of one. The ten largest clones take up approximately 0.19% of the sample. Patients with autoimmune disease history or receiving systemic immunosuppression were excluded from the trial. Peripheral blood for TCR sequencing was drawn from every dose cohort at baseline, at cycle 4 day 1 and at cycle 7 day 1. Samples were obtained from an open-label, multicenter, first-in-human phase I dose-escalation trial of ivuxolimab. Adults with locally advanced or metastatic melanoma, renal cell carcinoma, hepatocellular carcinoma or head and neck squamous cell carcinoma were enrolled in the trial. CD4+ and CD8+ T cells were sorted separately from peripheral blood before TCR sequencing.

Overall study results and their limits: At doses from 0.1 to 3.0 mg/kg, clonal expansion was seen in both CD4+ and CD8+ blood T cells between baseline and week 6. The antigen specificity of the clonally expanded peripheral T cells was not determined. Partial responders in the 0.1-3.0 mg/kg groups had among the lowest normalized peripheral clonal expansion, especially among CD8+ T cells. After ivuxolimab, CD8+ T cells had more expanded clones than CD4+ T cells on average. Low levels of normalized T-cell clonal expansion were also shown by some nonresponding patients.

As regards this clone: Its antigen is not yet known. No clone much larger than this one lies a single base away; base qualities are absent.

The CDR3 contains 14 residues, cysteine and phenylalanine counted. Solely the CDR3 DNA is kept, with 42 bases framed from the first base. V is cut by 4 bases and J by 1 base, and the space between the germline ends is 8 bases. CDR1 and CDR2 are read off the germline V gene as SGHDN and FVKESK. The clonotype originates from an adult with an advanced solid tumor such as melanoma, head and neck, liver or kidney cancer. The source material was CD4+ or CD8+ T cells sorted from blood, sampled in a trial of the OX40 agonist ivuxolimab. The sequence joins TRBV14 to TRBJ2-4, with an unclear D gene assignment. The DNA sequence reads TGTGCCAGCAGCCTAGGTCTTGCCAAAAACATTCAGTACTTC. It translates as CASSLGLAKNIQYF.